Included here is one T cell receptor (beta chain) sequence, with context. Its antigen is undetermined. Germline V gene lookup returns CDR1 MDHEN and CDR2 SYDVKM. Trimming removed 6 bases from V and 0 bases from J; junction bases left unmatched: 14. CDR3 size: 17 residues. The data are from a study of T cell repertoires in cytomegalovirus infection. Overall study context: As its CMV epitopes, the study selected recently identified HLA-C-restricted and well-studied HLA-B-restricted targets. Indicated by public TCR beta signatures were CMV infection and matching HLA type. Study-wide results and limits: What dominated the ex vivo response were HLA-C-restricted CMV-specific TCR beta clonotypes. Individuals carrying CMV plus the relevant HLA were identified by cumulative frequency of public TCR beta families.

One entry per CDR3 protein results from TCRdb running MiXCR on the reads. The sample holds approximately 220,000 distinct CDR3 sequences, about 38% seen once. Specimen: CD8+ T cells from cultured PBMCs, collected from culture after CMV antigen stimulation. This sequence was found in a human donor in good health (CMV status not recorded). Some clones in this sample may be carry-over from other donors' samples. V is TRBV28 and J is TRBJ2-7; 7 bases line up with TRBD2. The CDR3 nucleotides read TGTGCCAGCAGCCGACCAGCCTGGCGGGAGAACTCCTACGAGCAGTACTTC. This codes for CASSRPAWRENSYEQYF.